A selection of T cell receptor beta chains follows, all from one sample in a study of T-cell reconstitution after alpha-beta-depleted transplantation in children. A single record per CDR3 protein comes from TCRdb applying MiXCR to the PCR reads. The sample includes 200,000 to 250,000 distinct CDR3 sequences, 8.5% to 10% of them seen just once. This material consisted of PBMCs from the stem cell graft donor, taken from the stem cell graft. The receptors shown here come from a human donor who donated a stem cell graft to a child with acute lymphoblastic leukemia. The CDR3 runs from the conserved cysteine through the conserved F or W. The D gene is left open where the match is weak. Expanded clones are given a class, and other clones once, few, many or no size at all.

j_gene | abundance | v_gene | d_gene | CDR3aa | CDR3nt
TRBJ1-2 | many | TRBV7-2 | . | CASSKGRGYTF | TGTGCCAGCAGCAAGGGACGTGGCTACACCTTC
TRBJ2-2 | . | TRBV4-1 | . | CASSPSVGELFF | TGCGCCAGCAGCCCCTCGGTCGGGGAGCTGTTTTTT
TRBJ2-7 | . | TRBV6-1 | TRBD2 | CASIGLAGENYEQYF | TGTGCCAGCATCGGACTAGCGGGGGAGAACTACGAGCAGTACTTC
TRBJ1-5 | few | TRBV10-2 | . | CASSGDMNQPQHF | TGCGCCAGCAGTGGGGACATGAATCAGCCCCAGCATTTT
TRBJ2-2 | . | TRBV30 | . | CAWRTRRGNTGELFF | TGTGCCTGGAGAACGCGACGGGGGAACACCGGGGAGCTGTTTTTT
TRBJ2-1 | . | TRBV6-2/TRBV6-3 | TRBD2 | CASSSTSRGYNEQFF | TGTGCCAGCAGTTCGACTAGCCGAGGCTACAATGAGCAGTTCTTC
TRBJ2-7 | few | TRBV6-2/TRBV6-3 | . | CASRAAYEQYF | TGTGCCAGCAGAGCAGCCTACGAGCAGTACTTC
TRBJ2-1 | many | TRBV9 | . | CASSPAPAAISYNEQFF | TGTGCCAGCAGCCCTGCCCCAGCGGCTATCTCCTACAATGAGCAGTTCTTC
TRBJ2-7 | . | TRBV19 | . | CASSNRAPYEQYF | TGTGCCAGTAGTAACAGAGCACCCTACGAGCAGTACTTC
TRBJ1-1 | . | TRBV4-3 | . | CASSQGFGQTEAFF | TGCGCCAGCAGCCAAGGCTTCGGACAGACTGAAGCTTTCTTT
TRBJ1-1 | . | TRBV7-9 | . | CASSEVRGNTEAFF | TGTGCCAGCAGCGAGGTCAGGGGGAACACTGAAGCTTTCTTT
TRBJ2-3 | few | TRBV27 | TRBD2 | CASSLSVTSGDTQYF | TGTGCCAGCAGTTTATCCGTAACTAGCGGGGATACGCAGTATTTT
TRBJ1-2 | . | TRBV6-1 | TRBD1 | CASSSRRGPGYTF | TGTGCCAGCAGCTCCCGCAGGGGGCCCGGCTACACCTTC
TRBJ1-2 | . | TRBV18 | . | CASSPPGPYGYTF | TGTGCCAGCTCACCACCAGGGCCCTATGGCTACACCTTC
TRBJ1-4 | few | TRBV14 | . | CASSQAAGGNEKLFF | TGTGCCAGCAGCCAAGCTGCGGGCGGGAATGAAAAACTGTTTTTT
TRBJ2-5 | many | TRBV21-1 | . | CASSCDRGHETQYF | TGTGCCAGCAGCTGCGACAGGGGGCACGAGACCCAGTACTTC
TRBJ1-1 | few | TRBV19 | . | CASSIGGTRNTEAFF | TGTGCCAGTAGTATAGGAGGGACGAGGAACACTGAAGCTTTCTTT
TRBJ2-7 | . | TRBV12-3/TRBV12-4 | . | CASRPRDPLYEQYF | TGTGCCAGCAGACCCCGGGACCCCCTTTACGAGCAGTACTTC
TRBJ1-3 | many | TRBV10-3 | TRBD1 | CAISGTGGNTIYF | TGTGCCATCAGTGGGACAGGGGGAAACACCATATATTTT
TRBJ2-3 | many | TRBV20-1 | TRBD1 | CSATNGDRGSNTQYF | TGCAGTGCTACAAACGGGGACAGGGGGTCTAATACGCAGTATTTT
TRBJ2-4 | few | TRBV7-2 | . | CASSLRDGLAKNIQYF | TGTGCCAGCAGCCTAAGGGACGGACTAGCCAAAAACATTCAGTACTTC
TRBJ1-2 | . | TRBV29-1 | . | CSVGGLGYGYTF | TGCAGCGTTGGGGGGTTGGGCTATGGCTACACCTTC
TRBJ2-5 | . | TRBV7-8 | . | CASSSGPRQETQYF | TGTGCCAGCAGCTCCGGACCCCGGCAAGAGACCCAGTACTTC
TRBJ2-3 | . | TRBV2 | TRBD2 | CASRTSGGPTDTQYF | TGTGCCAGCCGTACTAGCGGGGGGCCAACAGATACGCAGTATTTT
TRBJ2-7 | . | TRBV24-1 | TRBD1 | CATSDGTAVPYEQYF | TGTGCCACCAGTGATGGGACAGCCGTTCCCTACGAGCAGTACTTC
TRBJ1-1 | few | TRBV10-2 | . | CASSETRGIEAFF | TGCGCCAGCAGTGAGACCAGGGGAATTGAAGCTTTCTTT
TRBJ1-5 | . | TRBV20-1 | TRBD1 | CSARRQGDQPQHF | TGCAGTGCTAGAAGACAGGGGGATCAGCCCCAGCATTTT
TRBJ2-1 | many | TRBV25-1 | TRBD2 | CASSDLAGGPMNEQFF | TGTGCCAGCAGTGACCTAGCGGGGGGGCCTATGAATGAGCAGTTCTTC
TRBJ1-2 | few | TRBV18 | . | CASSLNSPNYGYTF | TGTGCCAGCTCACTCAACAGCCCTAACTATGGCTACACCTTC
TRBJ1-5 | many | TRBV29-1 | . | CSVCGTQDQPQHF | TGCAGCGTTTGCGGGACTCAGGATCAGCCCCAGCATTTT
TRBJ2-7 | . | TRBV12-3/TRBV12-4 | TRBD2 | CATSTSGVYEQYF | TGTGCCACCTCGACTAGCGGGGTTTACGAGCAGTACTTC
TRBJ2-1 | . | TRBV10-3 | TRBD2 | CAISEETSGWEQFF | TGTGCCATCAGTGAAGAAACTAGCGGATGGGAGCAGTTCTTC
TRBJ1-1 | few | TRBV29-1 | TRBD1 | CSVDKGTASSWNTEAFF | TGCAGCGTTGACAAAGGGACAGCCTCATCCTGGAACACTGAAGCTTTCTTT
TRBJ2-3 | many | TRBV29-1 | TRBD2 | CSHNEVAGGGTQYF | TGCAGCCATAATGAAGTAGCCGGCGGGGGTACGCAGTATTTT
TRBJ2-7 | many | TRBV5-6 | . | CASSLGTQYEQYF | TGTGCCAGCAGCTTAGGGACCCAATACGAGCAGTACTTC
TRBJ2-1 | many | TRBV15 | . | CATSRDGGQSNEQFF | TGTGCCACCAGCAGAGATGGTGGACAGAGCAATGAGCAGTTCTTC
TRBJ2-7 | few | TRBV20-1 | TRBD2 | CSARDRASGGNIYEQYF | TGCAGTGCTAGAGATCGGGCTAGCGGGGGCAATATCTACGAGCAGTACTTC
TRBJ1-4 | many | TRBV5-1 | TRBD1 | CASSLYGQGREKLFF | TGCGCCAGCAGCTTGTATGGACAGGGCCGTGAAAAACTGTTTTTT
TRBJ2-1 | many | TRBV27 | . | CASTNEVYNEQFF | TGTGCCAGCACCAATGAGGTTTACAATGAGCAGTTCTTC
TRBJ2-7 | many | TRBV7-7 | . | CASSLNFESYEQYF | TGTGCCAGCAGCTTAAACTTTGAGTCCTACGAGCAGTACTTC
TRBJ1-4 | few | TRBV5-1 | . | CASSPESVREKLFF | TGCGCCAGCAGCCCCGAAAGCGTAAGAGAAAAACTGTTTTTT
TRBJ2-2 | . | TRBV12-3/TRBV12-4 | . | CASSSGQNTRELFF | TGTGCCAGCAGTAGCGGGCAGAACACCAGGGAGCTGTTTTTT